This TCR beta chain emerged from a study of OX40 agonist ivuxolimab in advanced cancers. The V end lost 1 base, the J end lost 0 bases, and 6 bases lay between the germline ends. This CDR3 has 14 residues. CDR1 and CDR2 (germline): SGHTA, FQGNSA. Assay: immunoSEQ multiplex PCR; the TCRdb copy retains only in-frame clones and omits some. The sample lists about 76,000 clones, 75% to 90% occurring once. Study-wide results and limits: CD8+ T cells averaged more expanded clones than CD4+. Some of the lowest clonal expansion was seen in partial responders at 0.1-3.0 mg/kg.

Of note for this clone: As yet, its antigen is unknown.

The sequences come from CD4+ or CD8+ T cells sorted from blood, collected in a trial of the OX40 agonist ivuxolimab. This rearrangement joins TRBV7-2 to TRBJ1-1; D is uncertain. The receptor comes from an adult with an advanced solid tumor such as melanoma, head and neck, liver or kidney cancer. This CDR3 is CASSLVRMNTEAFF. The CDR3 DNA reads TGTGCCAGCAGCTTAGTCAGGATGAACACTGAAGCTTTCTTT.